The 32 T cell receptor beta chains below were found in one sample sequenced in a study of blood T cell repertoires in COVID-19. Method: immunoSEQ multiplex PCR; TCRdb's copy keeps in-frame clones and lacks some. The repertoire consists of approximately 210,000 clones, with 70% to 90% occurring once and the leading ten covering about 5%. The sequenced sample consisted of peripheral blood. All receptors come from a woman aged 40 to 49 with acute or convalescent COVID-19.

The DNA of the CDR3 is TGTGCCAGCAGCTTAATAGCGGGGGGTGAGGGGTACGTC. Residues: CASSLIAGGEGYV. V gene TRBV7-9 combines with J gene TRBJ2-7; 10 bases align to TRBD2. The ends lost 2 bases at V and 12 bases at J; junction bases unmatched: 7. From germline, CDR1 is SEHNR and CDR2 FQNEAQ (reference sequence). The CDR3 runs to 13 residues.

The V and J genes are TRBV2 and TRBJ2-1; 10 nucleotides match TRBD2. The CDR3 runs 15 residues. The J segment lost 6 bases and the V segment lost 4 bases, leaving 6 bases of the junction unmatched. CDR1 and CDR2 from the germline V gene are SNHLY and FYNNEI. The CDR3: CASSALAGSVNEQFF. The DNA for the CDR3 is TGTGCCAGCAGTGCACTAGCGGGGTCGGTCAATGAGCAGTTCTTC.

The rearrangement uses TRBV4-1 and TRBJ2-1; D not certain. The CDR3 is made up of 14 amino acids. The germline gives CDR1 MGHRA, CDR2 YSYEKL. Trimming pared 4 bases from V and 0 bases from J, leaving 7 bases between. The CDR3 DNA sequence: TGCGCCAGCAGCCCCGAGCGCTCCTACAATGAGCAGTTCTTC. Its protein is CASSPERSYNEQFF.

The chain's CDR3 is CASGGGGSGNTIYF. The CDR3 nucleotides are TGTGCCAGTGGCGGGGGTGGCTCTGGAAACACCATATATTTT. This chain links TRBV11-2 with TRBJ1-3; D possibly corresponds to TRBD1 (5 bases). This CDR3 comprises 14 residues. Germline V gene data show CDR1 as SGHAT and CDR2 as FQNNGV. V shed 9 bases and J shed 0 bases, with 12 bases lying between them.

V is TRBV2 and J is TRBJ1-1; D is undetermined. Deletions cut 4 bases from V and 3 bases from J, with 12 bases between. The CDR3 covers 14 residues. The germline CDR1 and CDR2 sequences are SNHLY and FYNNEI. The CDR3 bases are TGTGCCAGCAGTGCTTGGGGAGGAGACACTGAAGCTTTCTTT. This translates into CASSAWGGDTEAFF. Looking up the rest from reference TRBV2 and TRBJ1-1 gives the full variable domain: EPEVTQTPSHQVTQMGQEVILRCVPISNHLYFYWYRQILGQKVEFLVSFYNNEISEKSEIFDDQFSVERPDGSNFTLKIRSTKLEDSAMYFCASSAWGGDTEAFFGQGTRLTVV.

The table lists this clone with a count of one. The CDR3 nucleotides are TGCGCCAGCAGCCAGACAGGGTCCGGGGAGCTGTTTTTT. Translating gives CASSQTGSGELFF. V usage is TRBV5-1 and J usage is TRBJ2-2; 7 nucleotides match TRBD1. The CDR3 extends over 13 amino acids. After removal of 4 bases from V and 6 bases from J, the junction contained 3 bases not matched to a gene. CDR1 is SGHRS and CDR2 is YFSETQ in the germline V gene.

This clone appeared a few times. The gene calls are TRBV2 and TRBJ1-2; tentative D call: TRBD1 (6 bases). The CDR3 has 14 amino acids. The V end was cut by 6 bases, the J end by 2 bases, with 13 bases between. Per germline, CDR1 SNHLY and CDR2 FYNNEI. As DNA, the CDR3 is TGTGCCAGCAGCGACCAGGGGAGCAACTATGGCTACACCTTC. Translated, it gives CASSDQGSNYGYTF.

This chain joins TRBV21-1 and TRBJ2-7; the table assigns TRBD2, which was not confirmed against the DNA. TRBV21-1 is reported as a pseudogene. The CDR3 runs 13 residues. This chain's CDR3 is CASSSSGLGEQYV. CDR3 coding DNA: TGTGCCAGCAGCAGCTCGGGGTTAGGCGAGCAGTACGTC.

This chain connects TRBV3-1 (or the pseudogene TRBV3-2) to TRBJ1-2, with TRBD1 identical over 7 bases. V lost 4 bases, J lost 8 bases, and 7 bases stayed unmatched. Germline V gene lookup returns CDR1 LGHDT and CDR2 YNNKEL (reference sequence). This CDR3 comprises 13 residues. CDR3 sequence: CASSPDRASGYTF. In DNA form, the CDR3 reads TGTGCCAGCAGCCCCGACAGGGCCTCGGGCTACACCTTC.

Remarks on this clone: Other DNA sequences from this sample encode an identical CDR3 as well. The CDR3 here is CATRQGADSPLHF. In DNA form, the CDR3 reads TGTGCCACCCGACAGGGGGCAGATTCACCCCTCCACTTT. The chain links TRBV24-1 to TRBJ1-6; 10 bases are shared with TRBD1. The CDR3 is made up of 13 amino acids. CDR1 is KGHDR and CDR2 is SFDVKD in the germline V gene. Germline trimming cut 9 bases from V and 8 bases from J; bases unmatched to any gene: 3.

This chain connects TRBV5-1 to TRBJ1-1; 9 positions agree with TRBD1. This CDR3 comprises 16 residues. Germline V gene lookup returns CDR1 SGHRS and CDR2 YFSETQ. After removal of 3 bases from V and 4 bases from J, the junction contained 10 bases not matched to a gene. As DNA, the CDR3 is TGCGCCAGCAGCTGGACCACAGGGGGCGGAAGCACTGAAGCTTTCTTT. It translates to CASSWTTGGGSTEAFF.

This rearrangement joins TRBV24-1 to TRBJ1-2; unclear D gene. The length of the CDR3 is 11 residues. Per the germline V gene, CDR1 is KGHDR and CDR2 is SFDVKD. The V end lost 4 bases, the J end lost 5 bases, and 4 bases lay between the germline ends. Here the CDR3 reads CATSDPYGYTF. The DNA for the CDR3 is TGTGCCACCAGTGACCCATATGGCTACACCTTC.

The V and J genes are TRBV2 and TRBJ2-1, with 9 bases matching TRBD2. V shed 3 bases, J shed 10 bases, and the junction held 7 bases outside the gene matches. Germline V lookup: CDR1 SNHLY, CDR2 FYNNEI. The CDR3 sequence is 14 residues long. CDR3 DNA sequence: TGTGCCAGCAGTGAGGCGGGACTAGCATGGGAGCAGTTCTTC. Amino acids: CASSEAGLAWEQFF.

This clone was seen a few times. The chain recombines TRBV9 with TRBJ2-2, with D possibly TRBD1 on 6 matching bases. The CDR3 has 13 residues. The germline V and J ends were trimmed by 3 bases and 9 bases, with 12 bases remaining between them. Germline V lookup: CDR1 SGDLS, CDR2 YYNGEE. The CDR3 loop reads CASSAEGVRELFF. CDR3 coding DNA: TGTGCCAGCAGCGCAGAGGGGGTGAGGGAGCTGTTTTTT.

The chain couples TRBV12-5 to TRBJ1-1; possible D gene TRBD1, 6 bases. V was shortened by 5 bases and J by 1 base, with 11 bases between the two germline ends. The CDR3 is made up of 14 amino acids. Germline V gene data show CDR1 as LGHNT and CDR2 as FRNRAP. This CDR3 is CASGGGHSNTEAFF. For the CDR3, the DNA is TGTGCTAGTGGTGGGGGACATTCGAACACTGAAGCTTTCTTT.

This rearrangement joins TRBV5-1 to TRBJ2-1; TRBD1 might be the D (5 bases). The CDR3 extends over 13 amino acids. Germline CDR1 and CDR2: SGHRS and YFSETQ. V lost 0 bases and J 7 bases, leaving 8 bases between the germline ends. In DNA, the CDR3 is TGCGCCAGCAGCTTGGACAGGCGGAATGAGCAGTTCTTC. Translating it yields CASSLDRRNEQFF.

The chain couples TRBV9 to TRBJ2-3; 12 bases align to TRBD2. Germline V gene data show CDR1 as SGDLS and CDR2 as YYNGEE. The CDR3 has 15 amino acids. The V gene end was trimmed by 4 bases and the J gene end by 5 bases; junction bases not matched to a gene: 5. The chain's CDR3 is CASSFLAGGLDTQYF. The CDR3 coding sequence is TGTGCCAGCAGCTTTCTAGCGGGGGGGCTAGATACGCAGTATTTT.

V gene TRBV5-1 combines with J gene TRBJ2-3, with TRBD1 identical over 7 bases. Losses at the gene ends were 3 bases for V and 0 bases for J; bases not matched to a gene: 4. The CDR3 extends over 15 amino acids. Germline CDR1 and CDR2: SGHRS and YFSETQ. For the CDR3, the DNA is TGCGCCAGCAGCTCGGGACAGATTAGCACAGATACGCAGTATTTT. This codes for CASSSGQISTDTQYF.

The chain is built from TRBV27 and TRBJ1-1; D unclear. Per germline, CDR1 MNHEY and CDR2 SMNVEV (reference sequence). This CDR3 is 12 amino acids long. Trimming removed 10 bases at V and 5 bases at J, with 14 bases between. The CDR3, as DNA: TGTGCCACGGCTAGTTTTGGGACTGAAGCTTTCTTT. Residues: CATASFGTEAFF.

This clone was counted once. This rearrangement joins TRBV6-1 to TRBJ1-1; possible D gene TRBD1, 5 bases. Germline CDR1 is MNHNS and CDR2 is SASEGT. V was shortened by 2 bases and J by 11 bases, with 21 bases between the two germline ends. This CDR3 has 15 residues. CDR3 in amino acids: CASSENRPGVRGAFF. For the CDR3, the DNA is TGTGCCAGCAGTGAAAACCGGCCCGGGGTCCGGGGGGCTTTCTTT.

The rearrangement links TRBV24-1 to TRBJ1-5; D unclear. This CDR3 is built from 15 residues. The germline CDR1 and CDR2 sequences are KGHDR and SFDVKD. V lost 2 bases to trimming and J lost 10 bases, with 17 bases between them. The chain's CDR3 is CATSDSSGPRGPQHF. CDR3 nucleotide sequence: TGTGCCACCAGTGATTCCTCCGGCCCCCGAGGACCCCAGCATTTT.

This clone showed up just once. The V and J genes are TRBV14 and TRBJ1-4, with unresolved D. Germline V CDR1 and CDR2: SGHDN, FVKESK. CDR3 length: 15 residues. The V end was cut by 0 bases, the J end by 4 bases, with 9 bases between. In nucleotides, the CDR3 is TGTGCCAGCAGCCAAGATAAACTGATTAATGAAAAACTGTTTTTT. This gives the protein CASSQDKLINEKLFF. The whole variable domain, filled in from reference TRBV14 and TRBJ1-4, reads EAGVTQFPSHSVIEKGQTVTLRCDPISGHDNLYWYRRVMGKEIKFLLHFVKESKQDESGMPNNRFLAERTGGTYSTLKVQPAELEDSGVYFCASSQDKLINEKLFFGSGTQLSVL.

The table lists this clone with a count of one. This chain connects TRBV25-1 to TRBJ2-3; a possible D gene is TRBD1 (5 bases). The CDR3 has 13 residues. In germline, CDR1 is MGHDK, CDR2 SYGVNS. The V and J ends lost 8 bases and 7 bases respectively, with 16 bases between them. CDR3 nucleotides: TGTGCCAGCCATCCTTCGGACACCTATACGCAGTATTTT. Translating gives CASHPSDTYTQYF. Together with reference TRBV25-1 and TRBJ2-3, the CDR3 gives the full variable domain: EADIYQTPRYLVIGTGKKITLECSQTMGHDKMYWYQQDPGMELHLIHYSYGVNSTEKGDLSSESTVSRIRTEHFPLTLESARPSHTSQYLCASHPSDTYTQYFGPGTRLTVL.

The V call is TRBV21-1, the J call TRBJ2-3; TRBD2 is taken as the D call from the table, unchecked against the DNA. TRBV21-1 is annotated as a pseudogene. The CDR3 extends over 15 amino acids. CDR3 DNA sequence: TGTGCCAGCAGCTCGCGGGGGGTCGGCACAGATACGCAGTATTTT. It specifies CASSSRGVGTDTQYF.

In this sample, this clone turned up once. This chain links TRBV7-2 with TRBJ1-4, with D possibly TRBD1 on 5 matching bases. V was clipped by 2 bases and J by 5 bases, with 15 bases between them. CDR3 size: 16 residues. CDR1 SGHTA and CDR2 FQGNSA come from the germline V gene. In DNA, the CDR3 is TGTGCCAGCAGCTTAAATCGTATGAGACAGAATGAAAAACTGTTTTTT. It yields the protein CASSLNRMRQNEKLFF.

The chain couples TRBV2 to TRBJ2-5; D is perhaps TRBD1 (6 bases). CDR3 length equals 13 residues. The V gene's germline CDR1 is SNHLY and CDR2 FYNNEI. Trimming stripped 7 bases from V and 7 bases from J, with 16 bases between. The CDR3 is CASTTGHRGTQYF. The CDR3 nucleotides are TGTGCCAGCACTACGGGACACCGCGGGACCCAGTACTTC.

The chain carries TRBV23-1 and TRBJ2-1; D not resolved. TRBV23-1 qualifies as an ORF whose function is uncertain. The germline V and J ends were trimmed by 2 bases and 5 bases, with 19 bases remaining between them. The CDR3 covers 17 residues. The CDR3 coding sequence is TGCGCCAGCAGTCAACCGCAGCCCGCGACCGGAGACAATGAGCAGTTCTTC. Encoded protein: CASSQPQPATGDNEQFF.

The rearrangement joins TRBV6-6 to TRBJ1-2; D possibly corresponds to TRBD1 (5 bases). This CDR3 has 13 amino acids. Germline V gene data show CDR1 as MNHNY and CDR2 as SVGAGI (reference sequence). The V end was cut by 0 bases, the J end by 12 bases, with 14 bases between. The CDR3 nucleotides are TGTGCCAGCAGTTACTCGAATCTAGGGGATAACACCTTC. Translating gives CASSYSNLGDNTF.

The chain is built from TRBV30 and TRBJ1-1; 8 bases agree with TRBD1. The CDR3 spans 13 residues. The J segment lost 10 bases and the V segment lost 0 bases, leaving 7 bases of the junction unmatched. In germline, CDR1 is GTSNPN, CDR2 SVGIG (reference sequence). CDR3 DNA sequence: TGTGCCTGGAGTGTCCAGGGGGCTGTTGTAGCTTTCTTT. The encoded protein is CAWSVQGAVVAFF.

Regarding this clone: This sequence may be a read error, since a much larger clone differs from it by one base. This chain links TRBV27 with TRBJ1-3, with D possibly being TRBD1 (6 bases). V lost 4 bases to trimming and J lost 0 bases, with 7 bases between them. The CDR3 length is 14 residues. Germline CDR1 and CDR2: MNHEY and SMNVEV (reference sequence). The CDR3 reads CASSWDISGNTIYF. CDR3 sequence (DNA): TGTGCCAGCAGTTGGGACATCTCTGGAAACACCATATATTTT.

The CDR3, as DNA: TGTGCCAGCAGTTTAGGCGGGGTGCGCAATCAGCCCCAGCATTTT. This sequence encodes CASSLGGVRNQPQHF. The rearrangement links TRBV27 to TRBJ1-5; no firm D call. CDR1 and CDR2 (germline): MNHEY, SMNVEV (reference sequence). CDR3 length: 15 amino acids. V gave up 2 bases and J gave up 2 bases, with 10 bases separating them.

The CDR3 nucleotides read TGTGCCAGCAGCCCAATTAAGGGACAGGGTCCCGGACGATATAATTCACCCCTCCACTTT. It specifies CASSPIKGQGPGRYNSPLHF. This chain uses TRBV4-2 with TRBJ1-6, with 9 bases identical to TRBD1. The CDR3 runs 20 residues. Per germline, CDR1 LGHNA and CDR2 YNFKEQ. The V gene end was trimmed by 4 bases and the J gene end by 4 bases; junction bases not matched to a gene: 17.